One sample yielded the 18 T cell receptor beta chains listed below, sequenced in a study of blood T cell repertoires in COVID-19. TCRdb's copy holds only in-frame clones and misses some; the assay was immunoSEQ multiplex PCR. The table has under 450,000 clones, about 90% seen once; the top ten hold almost 3%. Sample: PBMCs or T cells enriched from blood (not recorded which). These receptors were collected from a woman aged 25 to 39 who had recovered from COVID-19.

This rearrangement joins TRBV28 to TRBJ1-5; a weak D match, TRBD1 (6 bases). The length of the CDR3 is 14 residues. Germline loops: CDR1 MDHEN, CDR2 SYDVKM. The V end lost 8 bases, the J end lost 3 bases, and 14 bases lay between the germline ends. The CDR3 sequence is CASSKGGDNQPQHF. The CDR3 DNA follows: TGTGCCAGCTCAAAAGGGGGGGACAATCAGCCCCAGCATTTT.

V and J are TRBV5-1 and TRBJ1-2; 10 nucleotides match TRBD1. Per the germline V gene, CDR1 is SGHRS and CDR2 is YFSETQ. Trimming removed 4 bases from V and 6 bases from J; junction bases left unmatched: 3. The CDR3 totals 13 residues. The chain's CDR3 is CASSAGTGDGYTF. In nucleotides, the CDR3 is TGCGCCAGCAGCGCAGGGACAGGGGATGGCTACACCTTC.

This chain uses TRBV9 with TRBJ2-5; D may be TRBD2 (5 bases). Germline V gene data show CDR1 as SGDLS and CDR2 as YYNGEE. This CDR3 is built from 13 residues. V lost 1 base and J lost 5, with 9 bases in between. The CDR3 here is CASSVIPGETQYF. The CDR3 DNA reads as TGTGCCAGCAGCGTAATCCCGGGGGAGACCCAGTACTTC. Drawing the rest from reference TRBV9 and TRBJ2-5, the complete variable domain is DSGVTQTPKHLITATGQRVTLRCSPRSGDLSVYWYQQSLDQGLQFLIQYYNGEERAKGNILERFSAQQFPDLHSELNLSSLELGDSALYFCASSVIPGETQYFGPGTRLLVL.

The chain couples TRBV7-8 to TRBJ1-4; 7 bases align to TRBD1. The junction had 5 bases not matched to a gene; V was cut back by 1 base and J by 3 bases. CDR1 SGHVS and CDR2 FQNEAQ come from the germline V gene. The CDR3 covers 16 residues. CDR3: CASSLDRGRPNEKLFF. The CDR3 coding sequence is TGTGCCAGCAGCTTAGATAGGGGGCGCCCTAATGAAAAACTGTTTTTT.

This chain links TRBV7-8 with TRBJ2-7; 9 bases are a match to TRBD2. Trimming removed 0 bases from V and 4 bases from J; junction bases left unmatched: 4. The CDR3 contains 15 residues. CDR1 is SGHVS, CDR2 FQNEAQ, per germline. The CDR3 sequence: CASSLAASGDYEQYF. CDR3 nucleotides: TGTGCCAGCAGCTTAGCGGCTAGCGGGGATTACGAGCAGTACTTC.

This chain links TRBV2 with TRBJ2-7; 8 bases fit TRBD1. The CDR3 has 14 residues. The germline CDR1 and CDR2 sequences are SNHLY and FYNNEI. V lost 6 bases and J lost 3; bases outside the gene matches: 7. The CDR3, as DNA: TGTGCCAGCAGCTCGACAGGGGCAAACTACGAGCAGTACTTC. It codes for CASSSTGANYEQYF.

This clone was observed a single time. This chain connects TRBV29-1 to TRBJ1-2; perhaps TRBD1 as D (5 bases). V lost 7 bases to trimming and J lost 6 bases, with 15 bases between them. Germline values: CDR1 SQVTM, CDR2 ANQGSEA. The CDR3 runs to 12 residues. The CDR3 nucleotides read TGCAGCGCTCTAAACTCACAGGATGGCTACACCTTC. This encodes CSALNSQDGYTF.

The rearrangement links TRBV4-1 to TRBJ1-1; weak D call: TRBD1 (5 bases). Germline-derived CDR1 and CDR2 are MGHRA and YSYEKL. V gave up 1 base and J gave up 3 bases, with 9 bases separating them. CDR3 length: 14 residues. This CDR3 is CASSQGQTYTEAFF. The CDR3 bases are TGCGCCAGCAGCCAAGGACAGACATACACTGAAGCTTTCTTT.

J is TRBJ2-5 and V is TRBV7-8, with 15 bases fitting TRBD2. V lost 5 bases and J lost 5; bases outside the gene matches: 6. CDR3 length: 16 residues. Germline lookup yields CDR1 SGHVS and CDR2 FQNEAQ. The CDR3 spells CASSTRTSGRAETQYF. The CDR3 DNA is TGTGCCAGCAGCACCAGGACTAGCGGGAGGGCCGAGACCCAGTACTTC. The whole variable domain, filled in from reference TRBV7-8 and TRBJ2-5, reads GAGVSQSPRYKVAKRGQDVALRCDPISGHVSLFWYQQALGQGPEFLTYFQNEAQLDKSGLPSDRFFAERPEGSVSTLKIQRTQQEDSAVYLCASSTRTSGRAETQYFGPGTRLLVL.

The V and J genes are TRBV5-1 and TRBJ2-3, with 7 nucleotides matching TRBD2. The CDR3 runs to 15 residues. Germline trimming cut 0 bases from V and 5 bases from J; bases unmatched to any gene: 6. The germline gives CDR1 SGHRS, CDR2 YFSETQ. The CDR3 region is CASSLGTSVEDTQYF. In nucleotides, the CDR3 is TGCGCCAGCAGCTTGGGTACTAGCGTAGAAGATACGCAGTATTTT.

The CDR3 loop is CASSQVAGAEGEQYF. The CDR3 nucleotides are TGCGCCAGCAGCCAAGTAGCGGGGGCCGAGGGCGAGCAGTACTTC. The rearrangement uses TRBV4-1 and TRBJ2-7, with 9 bases matching TRBD2. The J segment lost 6 bases and the V segment lost 1 base, leaving 7 bases of the junction unmatched. CDR3 length: 15 residues. CDR1 and CDR2 from the germline V gene are MGHRA and YSYEKL.

The V gene is TRBV21-1, the J gene TRBJ1-1; the DNA was not compared with TRBD1, the D call given in the table. TRBV21-1 has pseudogene status. The CDR3 is 13 residues long. The CDR3 region is CASSKCTGTEAFF. The DNA for the CDR3 is TGTGCCAGCAGCAAATGCACAGGGACTGAAGCTTTCTTT.

The CDR3 region is CASSSGTGFYEQYF. The DNA for the CDR3 is TGCGCCAGCAGCTCCGGGACAGGATTCTACGAGCAGTACTTC. The chain links TRBV5-1 to TRBJ2-7; 8 nucleotides match TRBD1. The CDR3 covers 14 residues. From germline, CDR1 is SGHRS and CDR2 YFSETQ. V lost 3 bases and J lost 3; bases outside the gene matches: 5.

The chain is built from TRBV9 and TRBJ1-1; weak D call: TRBD1 (5 bases). The CDR3 extends over 16 amino acids. V was pared by 0 bases and J by 1 base, with 13 bases between. Germline-derived CDR1 and CDR2 are SGDLS and YYNGEE. CDR3 residues: CASSVGWGEGNTEAFF. In nucleotides, the CDR3 is TGTGCCAGCAGCGTAGGTTGGGGCGAAGGGAACACTGAAGCTTTCTTT. Using reference TRBV9 and TRBJ1-1 for the parts outside the CDR3, the full variable domain is DSGVTQTPKHLITATGQRVTLRCSPRSGDLSVYWYQQSLDQGLQFLIQYYNGEERAKGNILERFSAQQFPDLHSELNLSSLELGDSALYFCASSVGWGEGNTEAFFGQGTRLTVV.

V gene TRBV10-3 combines with J gene TRBJ2-1, with 13 bases lining up with TRBD2. This CDR3 spans 16 amino acids. CDR1 ENHRY and CDR2 SYGVKD come from the germline V gene. Trimming at V came to 3 bases and at J to 6 bases, leaving 5 bases not matched to a gene. CDR3 DNA sequence: TGTGCCATCAGTGACCTCACTAGCGGGAGGGCCAATGAGCAGTTCTTC. The encoded protein is CAISDLTSGRANEQFF.

Worth noting for this clone: Distinct nucleotide sequences in the sample also encode this CDR3. The chain carries TRBV11-3 and TRBJ2-7, with D maybe TRBD2 (6 bases). Per the germline V gene, CDR1 is SGHNT and CDR2 is YENEEA. V shed 0 bases and J shed 3 bases, with 6 bases lying between them. CDR3 length: 13 amino acids. The CDR3 region has the DNA TGTGCCAGCAGCTTAGAGGGGGGCTACGAGCAGTACTTC. It is translated as CASSLEGGYEQYF.

The chain joins TRBV5-4 to TRBJ1-2; no reliable D call. CDR1 and CDR2 from the germline V gene are SGHNT and YYREEE (reference sequence). CDR3 length: 14 residues. Deletions cut 2 bases from V and 6 bases from J, with 14 bases between. The CDR3 sequence is CASSFWAREDGYTF. Here the CDR3 DNA reads TGTGCCAGCAGCTTCTGGGCGCGGGAGGATGGCTACACCTTC.

The chain has TRBV3-1 (or the pseudogene TRBV3-2) and TRBJ1-1; D is possibly TRBD1 (6 bases). CDR1 LGHDT and CDR2 YNNKEL come from the germline V gene (reference sequence). Trimming cost V 4 bases and J 5 bases, with 8 bases left between them. The CDR3 is 12 amino acids. The CDR3 DNA follows: TGTGCCAGCAGCCTAGGGACAACTGAAGCTTTCTTT. Translated: CASSLGTTEAFF.